The subject of this entry is one T cell receptor beta chain. Its antigen remains unidentified. In total, 500 to 700 healthy bone marrow donors made up the cohort. At the time of sampling, all cohort members were nominally healthy, though unrecorded immune exposures were likely present. The donor was CMV seronegative and belonged to the group of approximately 320 seronegative cohort members. A peripheral blood sample was collected from each donor, and TCR beta sequencing was performed on peripheral blood mononuclear cells. Genomic DNA was extracted from the blood cell samples with the Qiagen DNeasy Blood Extraction Kit. The library was generated by the immunoSEQ multiplex PCR assay. The multiplex PCR relied on a mix of 60 forward primers for TCR Vbeta segments and 13 reverse primers for TCR Jbeta segments. Amplification of the CDR3 region of rearranged TCR beta genes was performed with a multiplex PCR assay on genomic DNA. The amplified TCR beta libraries were sequenced on the Illumina HiSeq System as 87-base-pair reads. The study's processing was this. A later analysis tallied 70 million to 100 million unique TCR beta chains across the 650 to 750 repertoires, and about 12 million of those chains were shared by two or more donors. A nearest-neighbor algorithm error-corrected the raw reads and collapsed the reads into unique sequences, merging closely related sequences to remove PCR and sequencing errors. V, D and J gene segments were assigned by aligning CDR3 sequences to IMGT reference sequences. For a sequence to be retained, a match of at least six nucleotides was required to both a V gene segment and a J gene segment. Rearrangements were called productive when the CDR3 lacked stop codons and stayed in frame with V and J; all others were non-productive. CDR3 was defined according to IMGT convention as the region running from the second conserved V-encoded cysteine to the conserved J-encoded phenylalanine. The earlier analysis of 550 to 650 of the donors excluded any sequence lacking an unambiguous match to a single V gene segment. In an earlier analysis of about 590 of the donors, a V segment was called functional when productive rearrangements were above 56.7%, and segregating when the standard deviation between donors exceeded 5%. A statistical classification framework was built for diagnosing cytomegalovirus status from the catalog of TCR beta chain sequences. In a later analysis, V and J genes were assigned by comparing TCR nucleotide sequences against IMGT/GENE-DB human TR gene sequences. Using the TCRdist pipeline, a later analysis assigned CDR3 sequences along with most-parsimonious VDJ recombination scenarios. In a later analysis, each TCR beta chain was defined by its CDR3 amino acid sequence together with its V-gene family, and reads without a unique V-gene family were excluded. To address suspected cross-contamination and a sequencing artifact, a later analysis removed a few hundred highly shared, low-generation-probability nucleotide sequences. In a later analysis, a clonal expansion index was calculated for each public chain from normalized within-repertoire ranks of inferred template counts. In a later analysis, generation probabilities were computed using a VDJ recombination model fitted to out-of-frame rearrangements, and the results were checked against IGoR. In a later analysis, TCR-TCR, TCR-HLA and TCR-CMV co-occurrence was scored with hypergeometric tests, and a repertoire-size bias correction was applied to TCR pairs. In a later analysis, false discovery rates were estimated by permuting HLA or CMV assignments 20 times. A later analysis grouped co-occurring TCRs with DBSCAN, adding TCRdist sequence similarity when clustering within HLA-allele-positive subsets. Repertoires with fewer than 30,000 or more than 120,000 public chains, plus five repertoires with anomalous nucleotide sharing, were excluded from co-occurrence clustering. This immuneACCESS table, as held by TCRdb, lists in-frame sequences with V and J called but not all clones. Of the missing ones, under half trace to an unresolved V gene in checked studies; the others have no known cause. The V and J calls and clone size are taken from that table; D and trimming were inferred from the DNA. The table for this sample records roughly 190,000 clones. About 6.5% of the sample lies in the top ten.

CDR1 SQVTM and CDR2 ANQGSEA were looked up in the germline V gene. Spanning cysteine to phenylalanine, the CDR3 consists of 13 amino acids. Only the CDR3 part of the read is kept: 39 bases, read in frame from the first base. Trimming at the junction amounts to 3 bases on V and 3 bases on J, and the germline ends lie 12 bases apart. The sample originates from a study of cytomegalovirus exposure and HLA in healthy donors (dated by TCRdb to 2017 to 2019). For the study in its entirety: According to an earlier analysis of a few hundred of the donors, 150 million to 200 million T cells yielded 120 million or so unique TCR beta sequences and about 300 Gb of sequence data. About five DR-DQ haplotypes were handled as single units for association and clustering because linkage in the cohort was strong. The aim of the study was to test whether cataloging public T cell receptors could identify signatures of past pathogen exposure. The number of donors typed differed by locus, with roughly 620-640 for A, B, C, DRB1 and DQB1, roughly 520 for DQA1, about 610 for DPA1, and 400 to 490 for DPB1. To predict cytomegalovirus infection status, the study brought together high-throughput TCR immunosequencing, statistical association of individual TCRs with disease status, and machine learning. All discovery cohort repertoires had been generated using a single sequencing platform. A later genetic analysis used genome-wide SNP genotypes for about 65% of the roughly 670 donors, treating that subset as a discovery cohort. In addition to the first cohort of roughly 670 subjects, a separate validation cohort of over 90 different subjects was used. Class I and class II HLA loci were covered by the typing at four-digit resolution. Donor age, sex, ethnicity and CMV serostatus were collected together with the repertoire data. To decide whether each TCR beta V gene segment behaved as functional or pseudogenic, an earlier analysis of approximately 620 of the donors relied on high-throughput TCR beta sequencing. An early release that covered approximately 600 HLA-typed donors contained approximately 300 gigabases of sequencing data and 85 million to 100 million unique TCR sequences. The genetic ancestry cluster associated with self-reported Caucasian donors included over 65% of the 398 genotyped donors. In the later analysis, no new phenotypic data were used to find candidate immune exposures; instead, reliance was placed on TCR beta sequences and their occurrence across donors. The study profiled the T cell repertoires of about 640 subjects by immunosequencing and related them to cytomegalovirus serostatus. Across approximately 420 genotyped donors of the cohort, an average of about 220,000 unique TCR beta nucleotide sequences per donor were sequenced, and 15% to 20% of those sequences were non-productive. A later analysis re-examined previously published TCR beta repertoires from over 500 donors and added high-resolution HLA genotyping to investigate patterns of TCR occurrence. Overall study outcomes, separate from this receptor: Most TCR sequences were seen in very few donors, while some public TCRs were found in many individuals. The study gave a list of some 150 TCR beta chains associated with cytomegalovirus. A later analysis found that most CMV-associated TCR beta chains appeared HLA-restricted, with HLA associations seemingly driven largely by CMV exposure. The only immune exposure information available for the cohort was CMV serostatus. Because the 87-base-pair reads could not distinguish some IMGT-functional V segments, including TRBV6-2 and TRBV6-3, those segments were excluded. The authors suggested that the approach could potentially be generalized to other disease states and immunological phenotypes. Three of the identified cytomegalovirus-associated TCR beta chains were confirmed in vitro to be specific for cytomegalovirus antigens. According to a later analysis, TCR association rates differed among HLA loci, with DRB1 alleles showing the most associated TCRs and HLA-C alleles showing the fewest. In this cohort, only TCR beta chains were sequenced, and detectable features were limited by the absence of alpha or paired-chain data. Around 16 rarely observed V segments, including chromosome 9 orphons, were excluded from the earlier analysis of approximately 500 of the donors because counts were too low. A cluster of highly shared sequence variants was judged likely to represent a technical artifact of the sequencing pipeline. Linkage disequilibrium might explain the correlated functional status among segregating V segments, but an unknown experimental factor could not be ruled out. According to a later analysis, parvovirus B19, influenza, CMV and Epstein-Barr virus appeared linked to several top co-occurrence clusters. In a later analysis, about 16,000 TCR beta sequences were associated with specific HLA alleles at a false discovery rate of 0.05. When HLA alleles, especially DR and DQ, strongly co-occurred, TCR associations were difficult to assign to individual alleles. Broadly in line with IMGT annotations, most TCR beta V segments showed up in productive rearrangements about 90% or about 30% of the time in an earlier analysis of under 700 of the donors. Because some donors lacked HLA typing at each locus, the association tests relied only on the typed subset. A further reported finding was that TCR beta sequences accurately predicted the HLA-A and HLA-B alleles for most subjects in the first cohort. V-gene and J-gene trimming of TCR beta chains was associated with a missense DCLRE1C variant in a later genetic analysis, and the association was replicated in an independent cohort. A later genetic analysis reported fewer N-insertions in productive TCRs among donors in an Asian-associated ancestry cluster than the approximately 700-donor mean. Compared with equally common non-associated chains, HLA-associated TCR beta chains in a later analysis were more clonally expanded and had lower generation probabilities. Cytomegalovirus status was reported to be diagnosed by the classifier with high specificity and sensitivity in both the original and validation cohorts. Presence/absence analyses assumed roughly uniform sequencing depth across donors, an assumption that may not hold.

The clonotype was recovered from a man aged 25-45 years in good health and CMV-seronegative. The rearrangement combines TRBV29-1 with TRBJ2-7, with no reliable assignment of the D segment. The sequenced sample was PBMCs. The CDR3 in this case is CSVEGDVFYEQYF. Here is the DNA: TGCAGCGTTGAGGGCGACGTGTTCTACGAGCAGTACTTC.